A single sample gave rise to the 5 T cell receptor beta chains below, sequenced in a study of cytomegalovirus exposure and HLA in healthy donors. Both 60 Vbeta primers and 13 Jbeta primers went into the PCR. Generated by immunoSEQ multiplex PCR, the TCRdb table keeps only in-frame clones and is missing some. The data show 200,000 to 300,000 clones, 82% seen once. The sample consisted of PBMCs. The origin of the receptors is a woman aged 40-49 years in good health and CMV-seropositive.

The chain uses TRBV28 and TRBJ1-1; TRBD1 matches at 8 bases. V shed 5 bases and J 2 bases; nucleotides not matched to a gene: 10. The CDR3 length is 16 residues. Looked up from germline, CDR1 is MDHEN and CDR2 is SYDVKM. CDR3 nucleotide sequence: TGTGCCAGCAGTCCATCTACAGGGGGACCAAACACTGAAGCTTTCTTT. It codes for CASSPSTGGPNTEAFF. Supplemented by reference TRBV28 and TRBJ1-1, the full variable domain reads DVKVTQSSRYLVKRTGEKVFLECVQDMDHENMFWYRQDPGLGLRLIYFSYDVKMKEKGDIPEGYSVSREKKERFSLILESASTNQTSMYLCASSPSTGGPNTEAFFGQGTRLTVV.

The V and J genes are TRBV5-1 and TRBJ2-1, with D uncertain. Germline CDR1 SGHRS, CDR2 YFSETQ. Trimming took off 4 bases at V and 9 bases at J, with 8 bases between the two ends. This CDR3 spans 11 amino acids. For the CDR3, the DNA is TGCGCCAGCAGCCCTTCTCGTGAGCAGTTCTTC. Protein: CASSPSREQFF.

The chain recombines TRBV5-1 with TRBJ2-1; 7 bases match TRBD1. The CDR3 has 15 amino acids. Germline V gene lookup returns CDR1 SGHRS and CDR2 YFSETQ. V trimming: 4 bases; J trimming: 2 bases; junction bases outside the gene matches: 6. This chain's CDR3 is CASSITGVTYNEQFF. CDR3 DNA: TGCGCCAGCAGCATAACAGGGGTCACCTACAATGAGCAGTTCTTC.

The gene calls are TRBV5-4 and TRBJ1-4; D is possibly TRBD1 (5 bases). The CDR3 has 15 amino acids. The V and J ends lost 0 bases and 7 bases respectively, with 13 bases between them. Germline-derived CDR1 and CDR2 are SGHNT and YYREEE (reference sequence). Here the CDR3 DNA reads TGTGCCAGCAGCTTGGCCGGGGCGGAGGGTGAAAAACTGTTTTTT. Encoded protein: CASSLAGAEGEKLFF.

This chain links TRBV2 with TRBJ1-1; D unclear. Germline V gives CDR1 SNHLY, CDR2 FYNNEI. Between the trimmed V and J ends, which lost 3 bases and 6 bases, there was a span of 8 bases. The CDR3 has 12 residues. The CDR3 region has the DNA TGTGCCAGCAGTGAGAGGGCGCCTGAAGCTTTCTTT. Translation gives CASSERAPEAFF.